Detailed here is one TCR beta chain. These data originate in a study of cytomegalovirus exposure and HLA in healthy donors. A multiplex PCR was run with 60 Vbeta primers and 13 Jbeta primers. Generated by immunoSEQ multiplex PCR, the TCRdb table keeps only in-frame clones and is missing some. The sample lists around 140,000 clones; 60% to 85% were seen once. Trimming cost V 0 bases and J 10 bases, with 11 bases left between them. The CDR3 totals 13 residues. From germline, CDR1 is SGDLS and CDR2 YYNGEE. V gene TRBV9 combines with J gene TRBJ2-1; TRBD2 is a possible D gene (5 bases). The sequenced sample consisted of PBMCs. The receptor was derived from a woman aged 18-35 years in good health and CMV-seronegative. The CDR3 is CASSVGLWEEQFF. CDR3 DNA: TGTGCCAGCAGCGTAGGGCTTTGGGAGGAGCAGTTCTTC. The full variable domain, with the rest looked up from reference TRBV9 and TRBJ2-1, is DSGVTQTPKHLITATGQRVTLRCSPRSGDLSVYWYQQSLDQGLQFLIQYYNGEERAKGNILERFSAQQFPDLHSELNLSSLELGDSALYFCASSVGLWEEQFFGPGTRLTVL.